This TCR beta chain was found in a study of blood T cells in healthy people across ages (dated by TCRdb to about 2015). With regard to the full study: In model experiments, template switching captured about one uniquely barcoded TCR beta cDNA molecule for every two T cells. Using deep sequencing normalized with unique cDNA molecular identifiers, the study measured how TCR beta repertoire diversity changes with age. Donors were grouped into four age groups: young (average approximately 15 years), middle-aged (39), aged (around 60) and long-lived (roughly 80). To avoid experimental bias, donors of different ages were distributed randomly across sequencing lanes. Two additional independent replicas of 1 million unique cDNA reads from the same blood draw were analyzed for two donors (one aged 18 to 30 and one aged 80 or older). Points the paper makes about the study in general: Observed TCR beta diversity correlated strongly with the percentage of naive T cells measured by flow cytometry. As age increased, observed TCR beta diversity per million T cells dropped in a roughly linear way, and a significant reduction was already evident by age around 41. Estimates of total diversity from one million sequenced T cells were regarded as lower bounds and underestimates. Because the CMV infection status of the donors was unknown, age-related changes in expanded clonotypes may potentially have been confounded. Bulk unsorted PBMC profiling prevented conclusive comparison of naive and antigen-experienced compartments. Compared with the aged group, more naive CD4+ T cells, fewer expanded clones and increased TCR diversity were shown by the long-lived group, suggesting age selection.

The germline V gene (reference sequence) specifies DFQATT as CDR1 and SNEGSKA as CDR2. The CDR3 measures 11 amino acids from cysteine to phenylalanine. The retained sequence is limited to the CDR3, 33 bases, with the frame set at the first base. V is shortened by 3 bases, J by 15 bases, and the region joining them spans 15 bases. Library creation used 5' RACE. The reads were generated on an Illumina HiSeq 2500. A second roughly 6 to 11 cycle PCR used a sample-barcoded 5' primer and a J-beta primer mix. Each TCR beta cDNA molecule received a unique molecular identifier from a template-switch 5' adaptor carrying 12 random nucleotides. At least 3 million CDR3-containing paired-end reads were obtained from each sample. First-strand cDNA was synthesized from all RNA with the Mint cDNA synthesis kit, primed by a TRBC-specific oligonucleotide. After uracil-DNA glycosylase treatment, a first 18-cycle PCR used universal primers M1SS and BC2_uni_R on all cDNA. The study's own analysis went as follows. For normalization, 1 million high-quality reads were randomly selected from each sample, with every read carrying a distinct molecular identifier. Instead of being binned into consensus sequences, reads that shared molecular identifiers were thrown out. MiTCR, set to a Q25 quality threshold and the strictest error-elimination algorithm, was used for CDR3 identification, clonotype clustering and error correction. Lower-bound total TCR beta diversity was estimated with a nonparametric unseen species model using Euler transformation. The public reads were reanalyzed by TCRdb: fastp trimming at Q25, MiXCR alignment, in-frame beta chains only. Every entry covers one CDR3 protein and lists the most common genes and DNA from its rows. Clone size and V and J calls follow TCRdb, not the original study. The sample profile shows hundreds of thousands of distinct CDR3 sequences; 40% to 50% of them were found once. The ten largest account for 30% of the sample.

Donors were 40 or so systemically healthy Caucasian individuals from Russia aged about 6 to 100 years. Around 10 milliliters of peripheral blood were collected from each donor into EDTA-treated Vacutainer tubes. Ficoll-Paque density-gradient centrifugation was used to isolate PBMCs, with at least 7 million per sample. Total RNA was extracted from PBMCs with Trizol reagent, with at least 6 micrograms obtained per sample. Naive CD45RAhigh/CD27high T cell percentages were measured by flow cytometry on a PBMC aliquot from every donor. Comment on this clonotype: It has no known antigen specificity. The record has no base qualities; no much larger clone is one base away.

Sequencing used blood. The chain is assembled from TRBV20-1 and TRBJ1-5; the D gene remains uncertain. This clonotype was obtained from a man older than 75 in good health. Here is the DNA: TGCAGTGCTAGTTTTGGGAACCTGAGGCATTTT. This gives the protein CSASFGNLRHF.